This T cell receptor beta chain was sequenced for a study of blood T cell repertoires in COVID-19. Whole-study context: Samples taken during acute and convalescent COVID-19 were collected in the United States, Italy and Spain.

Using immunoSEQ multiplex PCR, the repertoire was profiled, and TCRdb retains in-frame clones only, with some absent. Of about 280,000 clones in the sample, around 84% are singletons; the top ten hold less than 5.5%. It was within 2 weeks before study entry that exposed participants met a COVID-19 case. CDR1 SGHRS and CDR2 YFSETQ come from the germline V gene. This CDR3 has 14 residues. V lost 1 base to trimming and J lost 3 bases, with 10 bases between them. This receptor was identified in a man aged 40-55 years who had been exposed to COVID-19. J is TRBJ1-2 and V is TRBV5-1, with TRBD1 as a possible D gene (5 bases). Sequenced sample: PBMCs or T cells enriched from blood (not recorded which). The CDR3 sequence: CASSLTLTDYGYTF. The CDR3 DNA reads TGCGCCAGCAGCTTGACCCTGACAGACTATGGCTACACCTTC.